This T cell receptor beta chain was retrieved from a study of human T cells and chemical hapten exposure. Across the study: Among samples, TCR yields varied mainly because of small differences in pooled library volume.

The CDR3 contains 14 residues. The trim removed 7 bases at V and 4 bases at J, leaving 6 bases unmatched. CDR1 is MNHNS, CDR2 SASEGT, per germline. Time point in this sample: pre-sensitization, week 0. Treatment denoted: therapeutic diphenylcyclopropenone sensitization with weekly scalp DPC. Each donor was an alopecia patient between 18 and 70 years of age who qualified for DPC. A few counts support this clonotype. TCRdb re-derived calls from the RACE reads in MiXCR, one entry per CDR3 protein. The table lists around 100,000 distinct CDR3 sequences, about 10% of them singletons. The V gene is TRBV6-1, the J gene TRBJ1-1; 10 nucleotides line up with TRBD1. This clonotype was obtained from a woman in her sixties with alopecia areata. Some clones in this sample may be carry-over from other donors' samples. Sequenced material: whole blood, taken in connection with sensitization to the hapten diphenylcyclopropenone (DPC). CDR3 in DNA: TGTGCCAGCACCGGACAGGGGGATTCCACTGAAGCTTTCTTT. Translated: CASTGQGDSTEAFF.